These 26 T cell receptor beta chains came from one sample sequenced in a study of blood T cells in healthy people across ages. Primers used in a second PCR of roughly 6 to 12 cycles were a sample-barcoded 5' primer and a J-beta primer mix. TCRdb analysed the 5' RACE reads with MiXCR anew, one entry per CDR3 protein. The sample yields roughly 1.5 million distinct CDR3 sequences, about 42% seen once. Sequences were obtained from blood. The receptors come from a woman aged 18 to 35 in good health.

This clonotype has just a few counts. This rearrangement joins TRBV6-2 or TRBV6-3 to TRBJ2-2; D is perhaps TRBD1 (6 bases). CDR3 length equals 15 residues. V lost 3 bases and J lost 3, with 11 bases in between. Germline-derived CDR1 and CDR2 are MNHEY and SVGEGT. The chain's CDR3 is CASSYSGQHTGELFF. Written as DNA, the CDR3 is TGTGCCAGCAGTTATAGTGGACAGCACACCGGGGAGCTGTTTTTT.

The chain uses TRBV11-2 and TRBJ2-3; D is unclear. Germline CDR1 reads SGHAT; CDR2 reads FQNNGV. This CDR3 contains 12 residues. The ends were cut back, 5 bases at V and 4 bases at J, with 7 bases in the middle. CDR3 loop: CASSQLPDTQYF. DNA for the CDR3: TGTGCCAGCAGCCAGCTGCCAGATACGCAGTATTTT.

CDR3 nucleotide sequence: TGCGCCAGCAGGGAGACAGGGGTTTACGGCACAGATACGCAGTATTTT. Amino acid sequence: CASRETGVYGTDTQYF. The J gene is TRBJ2-3, the V gene TRBV5-1, with 8 bases identical to TRBD1. This CDR3 has 16 residues. The junction had 9 bases not matched to a gene; V was cut back by 5 bases and J by 1 base. The germline V gene encodes CDR1 SGHRS and CDR2 YFSETQ. Complete variable domain (other parts from reference TRBV5-1 and TRBJ2-3): KAGVTQTPRYLIKTRGQQVTLSCSPISGHRSVSWYQQTPGQGLQFLFEYFSETQRNKGNFPGRFSGRQFSNSRSEMNVSTLELGDSALYLCASRETGVYGTDTQYFGPGTRLTVL.

This clonotype has just one count. This chain joins TRBV7-2 and TRBJ1-1, with D unresolved. Per germline, CDR1 SGHTA and CDR2 FQGNSA. The CDR3 has 13 residues. Trimming removed 5 bases at V and 6 bases at J, with 13 bases between. DNA of the CDR3: TGTGCCAGCAGCCCACGCTGGAGTTCTGAAGCTTTCTTT. Its protein product is CASSPRWSSEAFF.

This sequence joins TRBV5-1 and TRBJ2-1; 11 bases match TRBD2. V lost 4 bases and J lost 9; bases outside the gene matches: 3. Germline V gene data show CDR1 as SGHRS and CDR2 as YFSETQ. This CDR3 has 13 residues. CDR3 in amino acids: CASSTGTSGEQFF. As DNA, the CDR3 is TGCGCCAGCAGCACCGGGACTAGCGGTGAGCAGTTCTTC.

This clonotype was observed many times. The V and J genes are TRBV7-2 and TRBJ2-1; unclear D gene. The germline V gene encodes CDR1 SGHTA and CDR2 FQGNSA. The CDR3 is made up of 11 amino acids. V was shortened by 6 bases and J by 3 bases, with 3 bases between the two germline ends. The CDR3 sequence is CASRYYNEQFF. The CDR3, as DNA: TGTGCCAGCAGGTACTACAATGAGCAGTTCTTC. Using reference TRBV7-2 and TRBJ2-1 for the parts outside the CDR3, the full variable domain is GAGVSQSPSNKVTEKGKDVELRCDPISGHTALYWYRQSLGQGLEFLIYFQGNSAPDKSGLPSDRFSAERTGGSVSTLTIQRTQQEDSAVYLCASRYYNEQFFGPGTRLTVL.

CDR3 protein: CSARDPRARTYGYTF. The CDR3 nucleotides are TGCAGTGCTAGAGATCCCCGCGCGCGGACCTATGGCTACACCTTC. The chain joins TRBV20-1 to TRBJ1-2; no clear D. The CDR3 sequence is 15 residues long. Germline lookup yields CDR1 DFQATT and CDR2 SNEGSKA (reference sequence). Trimming stripped 0 bases from V and 4 bases from J, with 15 bases between.

This chain links TRBV15 with TRBJ1-5, with D perhaps TRBD1 (5 bases). The germline V gene has CDR1 LNHNV and CDR2 YYDKDF (reference sequence). The CDR3 has 15 residues. V shed 3 bases and J shed 4 bases, with 13 bases lying between them. The CDR3: CATSREMGPNQPQHF. The CDR3 DNA reads as TGTGCCACCAGCAGGGAAATGGGACCGAATCAGCCCCAGCATTTT.

The rearrangement joins TRBV27 to TRBJ2-5; D is possibly TRBD1 (5 bases). The DNA end is a closer match to TRBJ2-1, so the J assignment may be wrong. The CDR3 length is 14 residues. Germline lookup yields CDR1 MNHEY and CDR2 SMNVEV (reference sequence). CDR3 region: CASSLFRAQETQFF. CDR3 bases: TGTGCCAGCAGTTTATTCAGGGCTCAAGAGACCCAGTTCTTC.

In this sample, this clonotype turned up a few times. The chain links TRBV10-3 to TRBJ2-7, with TRBD1 matching 8 bases. CDR1 and CDR2 from the germline V gene are ENHRY and SYGVKD. The V and J ends lost 6 bases and 5 bases, in that order; junction bases with no gene match: 6. This CDR3 is built from 13 residues. CDR3 sequence (DNA): TGTGCCATCAGCGAAAGGACAGGGAACGAGCAGTACTTC. It is translated as CAISERTGNEQYF.

This clonotype was seen only a few times. V is TRBV7-9 and J is TRBJ1-1; D remains unclear. The CDR3 runs to 16 residues. V gave up 1 base and J gave up 0 bases, with 12 bases separating them. Germline CDR1 SEHNR, CDR2 FQNEAQ (reference sequence). The CDR3 DNA follows: TGTGCCAGCAGCTTAGGTTGGCCAACAATGAACACTGAAGCTTTCTTT. Translating gives CASSLGWPTMNTEAFF.

The V and J genes are TRBV7-8 and TRBJ2-4, with 7 bases identical to TRBD2. This CDR3 is 16 amino acids long. V was pared by 2 bases and J by 0 bases, with 4 bases of the junction left unmatched. CDR1 and CDR2 from the germline V gene are SGHVS and FQNEAQ. The CDR3 sequence: CASSLRRELAKNIQYF. CDR3 DNA: TGTGCCAGCAGCTTACGGCGGGAGTTAGCCAAAAACATTCAGTACTTC.

The J gene is TRBJ2-1, the V gene TRBV14; D is ambiguous. The CDR3 is 16 amino acids. Trimming took off 1 base at V and 0 bases at J, with 10 bases between the two ends. The germline gives CDR1 SGHDN, CDR2 FVKESK. Here the CDR3 reads CASSQGTPSSYNEQFF. Written as DNA, the CDR3 is TGTGCCAGCAGCCAAGGGACCCCTAGCTCCTACAATGAGCAGTTCTTC.

Only a few counts were recorded for this clonotype. The chain uses TRBV3-1 and TRBJ2-3; tentative D call: TRBD2 (7 bases). This CDR3 has 15 residues. Trimming cost V 4 bases and J 0 bases, with 11 bases left between them. The germline gives CDR1 LGHDT, CDR2 YNNKEL (reference sequence). This CDR3 reads CASSRRGQSTDTQYF. The CDR3 DNA reads as TGTGCCAGCAGCCGGCGGGGGCAAAGCACAGATACGCAGTATTTT.

The chain couples TRBV5-1 to TRBJ2-1; D is undetermined. V lost 0 bases and J lost 8, with 12 bases in between. This CDR3 comprises 14 residues. CDR1 and CDR2 from the germline V gene are SGHRS and YFSETQ. The CDR3 spells CASSLAGEVDEQFF. CDR3 nucleotide sequence: TGCGCCAGCAGCTTGGCCGGAGAAGTCGATGAGCAGTTCTTC.

This clonotype has a handful of counts. The DNA for the CDR3 is TGTGCCAGCAGTGTTGAAGGGGGCGGCAATCAGCCCCAGCATTTT. It codes for CASSVEGGGNQPQHF. The rearrangement uses TRBV2 and TRBJ1-5, with TRBD1 identical over 7 bases. The CDR3 extends over 15 amino acids. Trimming removed 4 bases from V and 2 bases from J; junction bases left unmatched: 5. In germline, CDR1 is SNHLY, CDR2 FYNNEI.

The rearrangement uses TRBV6-5 and TRBJ2-5, with a tentative D call TRBD1 (6 bases). The DNA matches TRBJ2-7 better at its end, which makes the J call doubtful. The CDR3 length is 14 residues. Per germline, CDR1 MNHEY and CDR2 SVGAGI. The CDR3 DNA reads TGTGCCAGCAGTTACGTACAGGGAACCTACGAGCAGTACTTC. Residues: CASSYVQGTYEQYF.

The chain joins TRBV2 to TRBJ1-1; tentative D call: TRBD1 (6 bases). Germline CDR1 and CDR2: SNHLY and FYNNEI. The V gene lost 11 bases and the J gene lost 11 bases, with 12 bases spanning the gap. The CDR3 consists of 9 residues. The DNA of the CDR3 is TGTGCCGGCACGGGGGCTGCTTTCTTT. Protein product: CAGTGAAFF. The full variable domain, with the rest looked up from reference TRBV2 and TRBJ1-1, is EPEVTQTPSHQVTQMGQEVILRCVPISNHLYFYWYRQILGQKVEFLVSFYNNEISEKSEIFDDQFSVERPDGSNFTLKIRSTKLEDSAMYFCAGTGAAFFGQGTRLTVV.

The chain uses TRBV6-2 or TRBV6-3 and TRBJ2-3; 7 bases align to TRBD1. With 5 bases clipped from V and 4 bases from J, the junction kept 9 bases outside the gene matches. Germline V CDR1 and CDR2: MNHEY, SVGEGT. This CDR3 region has 15 residues. The CDR3 coding sequence is TGTGCCAGCAGTCCCGGACAGGTTGACGCAGATACGCAGTATTTT. Amino acid sequence: CASSPGQVDADTQYF.

This clonotype showed up just once. This sequence joins TRBV30 and TRBJ2-7; D call uncertain. The V end lost 0 bases, the J end lost 3 bases, and 6 bases lay between the germline ends. Germline assignment: CDR1 GTSNPN and CDR2 SVGIG (reference sequence). There are 12 residues in the CDR3. The CDR3 loop is CAWSVQHYEQYF. CDR3 bases: TGTGCCTGGAGTGTACAGCACTACGAGCAGTACTTC. The full variable domain, with the rest looked up from reference TRBV30 and TRBJ2-7, is SQTIHQWPATLVQPVGSPLSLECTVEGTSNPNLYWYRQAAGRGLQLLFYSVGIGQISSEVPQNLSASRPQDRQFILSSKKLLLSDSGFYLCAWSVQHYEQYFGPGTRLTVT.

The chain joins TRBV28 to TRBJ2-1; tentatively, D is TRBD2 (5 bases). TRBJ2-7 explains the end of the DNA better; the J call may be wrong. This CDR3 contains 15 residues. Germline values: CDR1 MDHEN, CDR2 SYDVKM. The CDR3 protein is CASSFTRVRLDEQYF. In nucleotides, the CDR3 is TGTGCCAGCAGTTTTACGAGGGTACGCCTCGATGAGCAGTACTTC.

The chain links TRBV4-1 to TRBJ2-4; 7 nucleotides agree with TRBD2. The V segment lost 4 bases and the J segment 1 base; nucleotides outside the gene matches: 4. CDR3 length equals 15 residues. The V gene's germline CDR1 is MGHRA and CDR2 YSYEKL. The CDR3 DNA sequence: TGCGCCAGCAGCCTTCTCGGGGGGGCCAAAAACATTCAGTACTTC. Residues: CASSLLGGAKNIQYF.

The CDR3 sequence: CASSQTTQGSGSYNEQFF. In nucleotides, the CDR3 is TGCGCCAGCAGCCAAACTACTCAGGGGTCGGGTTCCTACAATGAGCAGTTCTTC. The V call is TRBV4-3, the J call TRBJ2-1, with D perhaps TRBD1 (6 bases). There are 18 residues in the CDR3. Trimming took off 2 bases at V and 1 base at J, with 18 bases between the two ends. The germline V gene encodes CDR1 LGHNA and CDR2 YSLEER.

This clonotype was found a few times. V usage is TRBV20-1 and J usage is TRBJ2-7, with 9 bases that match TRBD1. The CDR3 contains 16 residues. Germline-derived CDR1 and CDR2 are DFQATT and SNEGSKA (reference sequence). The trim removed 0 bases at V and 3 bases at J, leaving 9 bases unmatched. The CDR3 nucleotides are TGCAGTGCTAGAGATCCTTCCGGGACAGGGCGCTACGAGCAGTACTTC. Amino acid sequence: CSARDPSGTGRYEQYF.

This clonotype has just a few counts. The DNA of the CDR3 is TGTGCCAGCAGCTTACAGAATGGTCTTCAAGAGACCCAGTACTTC. It translates to CASSLQNGLQETQYF. The chain joins TRBV7-8 to TRBJ2-5; D uncertain. Germline V gives CDR1 SGHVS, CDR2 FQNEAQ. V dropped 2 bases and J dropped 2 bases, with 12 bases sitting between them. The CDR3 spans 15 residues.

The J gene is TRBJ2-3, the V gene TRBV11-3; TRBD1 might be the D (7 bases). The germline V gene encodes CDR1 SGHNT and CDR2 YENEEA. Trimming left V 5 bases short and J 2 bases short, with 11 bases between. The CDR3 length is 14 residues. The CDR3 loop is CASSAGTVTDTQYF. The CDR3 coding sequence is TGTGCCAGCAGCGCGGGGACAGTCACAGATACGCAGTATTTT.